The 8 T cell receptor beta chains listed next were all sequenced from one sample in a study of siplizumab effects on memory and regulatory T cells. The table came from immunoSEQ multiplex PCR; TCRdb's copy has only in-frame clones and leaves some out. The sample shows some 63,000 clones, roughly 96% of them seen only once. Specimen: naive CD8+ T cells sorted from blood. The receptors shown here come from a human donor in good health.

The rearrangement uses TRBV11-2 and TRBJ2-3, with 10 bases aligning to TRBD2. Germline values: CDR1 SGHAT, CDR2 FQNNGV. J lost 1 base, V lost 5 bases, and 6 bases had no gene match. CDR3 length equals 16 residues. The CDR3 sequence: CASSPLAGARTDTQYF. For the CDR3, the DNA is TGTGCCAGCAGCCCCCTAGCGGGGGCCCGCACAGATACGCAGTATTTT.

The chain employs TRBV5-1 and TRBJ1-1, with TRBD1 matching 7 bases. This CDR3 spans 20 amino acids. V shed 1 base, J shed 3 bases, and the junction held 21 bases outside the gene matches. Per germline, CDR1 SGHRS and CDR2 YFSETQ. The CDR3 loop is CASSLIGGYQGGAKDTEAFF. For the CDR3, the DNA is TGCGCCAGCAGCTTGATCGGCGGCTACCAGGGGGGGGCGAAGGACACTGAAGCTTTCTTT.

The chain links TRBV28 to TRBJ2-7, with a tentative D call TRBD2 (6 bases). The CDR3 totals 12 residues. V lost 5 bases, J lost 6 bases, and 11 bases lay in between. Per the germline V gene, CDR1 is MDHEN and CDR2 is SYDVKM. The CDR3 reads CASSTTSSEQYF. The CDR3 nucleotides are TGTGCCAGCAGTACGACTAGTTCCGAGCAGTACTTC.

The gene calls are TRBV2 and TRBJ2-5; no clear D. The CDR3 sequence is 13 residues long. Trimming shortened V by 7 bases and J by 1 base, and 10 bases separated the two germline ends. CDR1 and CDR2 (germline): SNHLY, FYNNEI. For the CDR3, the DNA is TGTGCCAGCAAATGGTCGGTCCAAGAGACCCAGTACTTC. Its protein product is CASKWSVQETQYF.

The gene calls are TRBV5-6 and TRBJ1-5; no definite D call. Germline V lookup: CDR1 SGHDT, CDR2 YYEEEE. The CDR3 covers 13 residues. Trimming shortened V by 3 bases and J by 4 bases, and 8 bases separated the two germline ends. The CDR3 region has the DNA TGTGCCAGCAGCTGGCAAGAAAATCAGCCCCAGCATTTT. It codes for CASSWQENQPQHF.

V usage is TRBV19 and J usage is TRBJ1-1; TRBD1 might be the D (6 bases). Germline V CDR1 and CDR2: LNHDA, SQIVND (reference sequence). CDR3 length: 17 amino acids. V gave up 5 bases and J gave up 4 bases, with 23 bases separating them. Here the CDR3 DNA reads TGTGCCAGTAGTGACCTGGACAGCGGCTTTTTAGGCACTGAAGCTTTCTTT. Translation: CASSDLDSGFLGTEAFF.

This chain joins TRBV7-9 and TRBJ2-5; D not resolved. The J call may not be correct, given that the DNA end is closer to TRBJ2-7. CDR3 size: 13 residues. The germline CDR1 and CDR2 sequences are SEHNR and FQNEAQ (reference sequence). The CDR3 protein is CASSLISPYEQYF. The CDR3 bases are TGTGCCAGCAGCTTAATCAGTCCCTACGAGCAGTACTTC.

J is TRBJ2-5 and V is TRBV27, with D possibly being TRBD1 or TRBD2 (5 bases each). Germline loops: CDR1 MNHEY, CDR2 SMNVEV (reference sequence). Trimming shortened V by 0 bases and J by 9 bases, and 20 bases separated the two germline ends. The CDR3 extends over 16 amino acids. CDR3 DNA: TGTGCCAGCAGTTTATCGAACCAAGGGACCGAGTATGCCCAGTACTTC. It is translated as CASSLSNQGTEYAQYF.